What follows are 12 T cell receptor beta chains derived from one specimen sequenced in a study of regulatory T cells in long-lasting Graves disease. Time point: persistent/refractory GD, antithyroid drugs over 5 years with positive TRAb. PBMCs were the source of the RNA used for TCR sequencing. Libraries of TCR beta came from iRepertoire HTBI primers plus Arm-PCR of CDR3 regions. One entry per CDR3 protein, called by TCRdb with MiXCR from the multiplex PCR reads. The top ten hold just under 30% of the sample, which has 300,000 to 350,000 distinct CDR3 sequences, around 20% seen once. The sequenced sample was peripheral blood mononuclear cells (PBMCs), obtained when the disease was refractory, from a patient treated with antithyroid drugs. The receptor source for this set is a female donor with Graves disease.

The V call is TRBV18, the J call TRBJ1-1; D not certain. Trimming took off 6 bases at V and 4 bases at J, with 12 bases between the two ends. This CDR3 comprises 13 residues. Germline CDR1 KGHSH, CDR2 LQKENI. The CDR3 is CASSTARGTEAFF. For the CDR3, the DNA is TGTGCCAGCTCTACTGCCAGAGGCACTGAAGCTTTCTTT.

The table lists this clonotype with many counts. V usage is TRBV12-3 or TRBV12-4 and J usage is TRBJ2-6; 9 nucleotides match TRBD1. The CDR3 contains 20 residues. The V segment lost 5 bases and the J segment 1 base; nucleotides outside the gene matches: 15. The CDR3 spells CASSRRRQGVFLSGANVLTF. In DNA form, the CDR3 reads TGTGCCAGCAGTCGTCGACGACAGGGGGTCTTCCTGTCTGGGGCCAACGTCCTGACTTTC.

This clonotype has ten or more counts. The V call is TRBV5-4, the J call TRBJ1-6; no clear D. With 0 bases removed from V and 5 bases from J, the gap between germline ends came to 9 bases. Germline lookup yields CDR1 SGHNT and CDR2 YYREEE (reference sequence). The CDR3 runs to 15 residues. Here the CDR3 DNA reads TGTGCCAGCAGCTTGGGAGGGAATGATAATTCACCCCTCCACTTT. Protein sequence: CASSLGGNDNSPLHF. The full variable domain, in which reference TRBV5-4 and TRBJ1-6 provide the parts outside the CDR3, is ETGVTQSPTHLIKTRGQQVTLRCSSQSGHNTVSWYQQALGQGPQFIFQYYREEENGRGNFPPRFSGLQFPNYSSELNVNALELDDSALYLCASSLGGNDNSPLHFGNGTRLTVT.

The table lists this clonotype with many counts. This sequence joins TRBV5-1 and TRBJ2-1, with 7 bases matching TRBD2. The germline CDR1 and CDR2 sequences are SGHRS and YFSETQ. The junction had 3 bases not matched to a gene; V was cut back by 0 bases and J by 9 bases. This CDR3 comprises 13 residues. The CDR3 protein is CASSLELATEQFF. The CDR3, as DNA: TGCGCCAGCAGCTTGGAACTAGCGACTGAGCAGTTCTTC.

V gene TRBV5-6 combines with J gene TRBJ2-7, with D perhaps matching TRBD2 (6 bases). CDR3 length: 13 amino acids. Trimming left V 2 bases short and J 5 bases short, with 11 bases between. Germline values: CDR1 SGHDT, CDR2 YYEEEE. In nucleotides, the CDR3 is TGTGCCAGCAGCTTCGGGAGCAGGGACGAGCAGTACTTC. Residues: CASSFGSRDEQYF.

This clonotype has more than one count but fewer than ten. The chain carries TRBV9 and TRBJ2-1; no firm D call. The CDR3 is made up of 16 amino acids. Germline values: CDR1 SGDLS, CDR2 YYNGEE. Trimming left V 0 bases short and J 0 bases short, with 10 bases between. The CDR3 nucleotides are TGTGCCAGCAGCGTAGACGGGTGGGGCTCCTACAATGAGCAGTTCTTC. The encoded protein is CASSVDGWGSYNEQFF.

Remarks on this clonotype: It may be a read error: a sequence one base away is much more abundant. The chain links TRBV6-5 to TRBJ2-7, with unresolved D. V was cut by 4 bases and J by 0 bases, with 10 bases left in between. Germline V gives CDR1 MNHEY, CDR2 SVGAGI. The CDR3 covers 14 residues. CDR3 amino acids: CASSCGRRSYEQYF. The CDR3 nucleotides are TGTGCCAGCAGTTGTGGACGGCGCTCCTACGAGCAGTACTTC.

Ten or more counts support this clonotype. The chain joins TRBV2 to TRBJ1-5, with D uncertain. Germline V gene data show CDR1 as SNHLY and CDR2 as FYNNEI. The CDR3 is 13 amino acids. V lost 8 bases and J 2 bases, leaving 10 bases between the germline ends. CDR3 region: CASAPSGNQPQHF. DNA of the CDR3: TGTGCCAGCGCCCCGTCGGGCAATCAGCCCCAGCATTTT.

This clonotype was seen a handful of times. CDR3 residues: CSADGLDGYEQYF. The DNA for the CDR3 is TGCAGTGCGGACGGCCTGGACGGCTACGAGCAGTACTTC. J is TRBJ2-7 and V is TRBV20-1; D uncertain. Between the trimmed V and J ends, which lost 6 bases and 3 bases, there was a span of 15 bases. This CDR3 comprises 13 residues. Looked up from germline, CDR1 is DFQATT and CDR2 is SNEGSKA (reference sequence).

CDR3 sequence reads: CASSQDPGRASYGYTF. The CDR3 DNA is TGCGCCAGCAGCCAAGATCCGGGCAGGGCGAGCTATGGCTACACCTTC. The chain couples TRBV4-3 to TRBJ1-2; a weak D match, TRBD1 (5 bases). Germline CDR1 is LGHNA and CDR2 is YSLEER. V lost 0 bases, J lost 4 bases, and 15 bases lay in between. The CDR3 runs to 16 residues.

This chain uses TRBV19 with TRBJ1-1; 8 nucleotides line up with TRBD1. CDR3 size: 15 residues. V trimming: 3 bases; J trimming: 0 bases; junction bases outside the gene matches: 3. Germline loops: CDR1 LNHDA, CDR2 SQIVND (reference sequence). The CDR3 spells CASSIETGVNTEAFF. The CDR3 DNA sequence: TGTGCCAGTAGTATCGAGACAGGGGTGAACACTGAAGCTTTCTTT.

This chain connects TRBV4-1 to TRBJ2-5, with 7 bases fitting TRBD1. The V and J ends lost 4 bases and 0 bases, in that order; junction bases with no gene match: 5. In germline, CDR1 is MGHRA, CDR2 YSYEKL. CDR3 length: 15 residues. In DNA form, the CDR3 reads TGCGCCAGCAGCCGAGGGACAGCAAACCAAGAGACCCAGTACTTC. Translation gives CASSRGTANQETQYF.